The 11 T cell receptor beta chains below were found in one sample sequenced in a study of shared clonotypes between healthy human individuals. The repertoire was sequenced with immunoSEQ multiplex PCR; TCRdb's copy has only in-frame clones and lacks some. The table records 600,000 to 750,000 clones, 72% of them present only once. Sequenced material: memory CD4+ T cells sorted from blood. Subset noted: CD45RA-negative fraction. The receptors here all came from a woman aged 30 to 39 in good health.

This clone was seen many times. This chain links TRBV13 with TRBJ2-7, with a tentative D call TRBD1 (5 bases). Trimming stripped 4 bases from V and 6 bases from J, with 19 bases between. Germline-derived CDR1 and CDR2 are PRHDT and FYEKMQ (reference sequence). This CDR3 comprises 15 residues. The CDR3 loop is CASSYGLVSQGEQYF. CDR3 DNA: TGTGCCAGCAGCTATGGGTTAGTCTCCCAGGGCGAGCAGTACTTC.

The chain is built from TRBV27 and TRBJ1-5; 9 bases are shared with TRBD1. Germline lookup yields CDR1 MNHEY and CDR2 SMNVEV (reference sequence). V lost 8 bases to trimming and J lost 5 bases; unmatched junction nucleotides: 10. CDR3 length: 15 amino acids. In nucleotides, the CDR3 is TGTGCCAGCGGCAAGGGGGGACAGGGACATCAGCCCCAGCATTTT. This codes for CASGKGGQGHQPQHF.

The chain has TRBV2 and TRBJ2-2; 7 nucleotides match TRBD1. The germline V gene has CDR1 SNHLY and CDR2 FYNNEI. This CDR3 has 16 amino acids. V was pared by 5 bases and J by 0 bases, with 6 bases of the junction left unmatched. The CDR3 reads CASSLRTGTNTGELFF. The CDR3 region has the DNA TGTGCCAGCAGTTTGAGGACAGGCACGAACACCGGGGAGCTGTTTTTT.

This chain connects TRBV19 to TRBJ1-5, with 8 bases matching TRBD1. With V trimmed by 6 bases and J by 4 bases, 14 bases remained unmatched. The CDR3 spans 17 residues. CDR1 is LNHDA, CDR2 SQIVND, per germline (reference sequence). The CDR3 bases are TGTGCCAGTAGGGACCTCTACGACAGGGGCCCTAATCAGCCCCAGCATTTT. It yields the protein CASRDLYDRGPNQPQHF.

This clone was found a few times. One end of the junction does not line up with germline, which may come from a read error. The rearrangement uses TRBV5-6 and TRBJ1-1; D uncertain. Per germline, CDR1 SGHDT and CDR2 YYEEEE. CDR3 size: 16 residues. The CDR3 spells CASTLGRRSWDTEAFF. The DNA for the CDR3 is TGTGCCAGCACCTTGGGGAGGAGGAGTTGGGACACTGAAGCTTTCTTT.

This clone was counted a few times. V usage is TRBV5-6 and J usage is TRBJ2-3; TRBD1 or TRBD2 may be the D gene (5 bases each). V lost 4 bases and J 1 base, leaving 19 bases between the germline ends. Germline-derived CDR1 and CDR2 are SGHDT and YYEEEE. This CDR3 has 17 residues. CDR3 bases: TGTGCCAGCAGCCCGCCCACTCTCGGGACCGGCACAGATACGCAGTATTTT. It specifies CASSPPTLGTGTDTQYF.

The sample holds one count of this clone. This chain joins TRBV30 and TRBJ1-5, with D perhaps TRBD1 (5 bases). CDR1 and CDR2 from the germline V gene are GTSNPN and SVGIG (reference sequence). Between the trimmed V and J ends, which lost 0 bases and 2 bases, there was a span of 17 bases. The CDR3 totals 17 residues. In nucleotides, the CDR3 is TGTGCCTGGAGTGTATCCCGGACAATTATGGGCAATCAGCCCCAGCATTTT. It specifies CAWSVSRTIMGNQPQHF.

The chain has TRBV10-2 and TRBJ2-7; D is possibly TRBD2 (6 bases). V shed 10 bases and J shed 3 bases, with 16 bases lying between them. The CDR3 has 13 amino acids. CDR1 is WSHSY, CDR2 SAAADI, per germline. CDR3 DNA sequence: TGCGCCACCTATTCCCGGGAGAACTACGAGCAGTACTTC. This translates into CATYSRENYEQYF.

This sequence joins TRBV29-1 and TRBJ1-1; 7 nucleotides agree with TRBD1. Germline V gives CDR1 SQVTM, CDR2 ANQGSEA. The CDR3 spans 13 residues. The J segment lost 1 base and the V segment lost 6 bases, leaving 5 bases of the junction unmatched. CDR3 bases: TGCAGCGTCGACAGGGTAAAGAACACTGAAGCTTTCTTT. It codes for CSVDRVKNTEAFF.

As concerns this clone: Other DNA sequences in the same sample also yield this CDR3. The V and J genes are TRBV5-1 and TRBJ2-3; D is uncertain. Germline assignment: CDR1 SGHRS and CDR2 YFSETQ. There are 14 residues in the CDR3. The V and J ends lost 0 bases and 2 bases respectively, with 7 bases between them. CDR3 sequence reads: CASSLAGPTDTQYF. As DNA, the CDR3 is TGCGCCAGCAGCTTGGCTGGCCCCACAGATACGCAGTATTTT.

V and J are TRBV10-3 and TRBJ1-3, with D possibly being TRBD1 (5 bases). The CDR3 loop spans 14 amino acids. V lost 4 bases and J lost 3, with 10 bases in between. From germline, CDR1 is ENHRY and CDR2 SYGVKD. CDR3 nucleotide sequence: TGTGCCATCAGTGGGGGGAGCGGTGGAAACACCATATATTTT. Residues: CAISGGSGGNTIYF.